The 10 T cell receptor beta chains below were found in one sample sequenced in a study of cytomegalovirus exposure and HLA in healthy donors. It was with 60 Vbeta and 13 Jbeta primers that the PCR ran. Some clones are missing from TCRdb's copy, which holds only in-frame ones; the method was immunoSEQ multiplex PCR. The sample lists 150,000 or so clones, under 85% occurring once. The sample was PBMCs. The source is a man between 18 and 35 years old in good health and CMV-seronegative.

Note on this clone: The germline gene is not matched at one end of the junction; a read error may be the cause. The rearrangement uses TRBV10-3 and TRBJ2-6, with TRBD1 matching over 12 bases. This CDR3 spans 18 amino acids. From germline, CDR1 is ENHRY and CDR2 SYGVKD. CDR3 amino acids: CAISESGTGGAGANGLTF. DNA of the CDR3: TGTGCCATCAGTGAGTCCGGGACAGGGGGCGCGGGGGCCAACGGCCTGACTTTC.

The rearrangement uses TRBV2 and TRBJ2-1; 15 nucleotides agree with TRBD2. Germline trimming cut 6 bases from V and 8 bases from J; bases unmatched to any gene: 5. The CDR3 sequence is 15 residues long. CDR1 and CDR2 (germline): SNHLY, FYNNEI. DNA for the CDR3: TGTGCCAGCAGGCAGGGACTAGCGGGGGGCGATGAGCAGTTCTTC. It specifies CASRQGLAGGDEQFF.

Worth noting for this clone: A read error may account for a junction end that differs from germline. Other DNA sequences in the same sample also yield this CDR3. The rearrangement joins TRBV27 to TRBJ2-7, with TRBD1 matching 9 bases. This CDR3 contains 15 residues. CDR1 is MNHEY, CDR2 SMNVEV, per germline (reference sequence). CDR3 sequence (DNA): TGCGCCAGCAGTTTGGCCGGGACAGGGCGGTACGAGCAGTACTTC. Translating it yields CASSLAGTGRYEQYF.

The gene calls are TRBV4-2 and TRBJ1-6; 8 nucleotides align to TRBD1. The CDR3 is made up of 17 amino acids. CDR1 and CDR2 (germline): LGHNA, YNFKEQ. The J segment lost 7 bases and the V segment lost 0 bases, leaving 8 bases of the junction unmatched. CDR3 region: CASSQDLGQGSNSPLHF. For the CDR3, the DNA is TGTGCCAGCAGCCAAGATCTCGGACAGGGTTCGAATTCACCCCTCCACTTT.

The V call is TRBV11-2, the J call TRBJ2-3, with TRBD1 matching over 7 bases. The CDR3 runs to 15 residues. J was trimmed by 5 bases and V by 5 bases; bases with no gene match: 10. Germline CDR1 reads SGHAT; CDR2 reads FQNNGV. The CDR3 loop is CASSNRDSEGDTQYF. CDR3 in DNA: TGTGCCAGCAGCAACCGGGACAGTGAGGGAGATACGCAGTATTTT.

CDR3 nucleotides: TGCGCCAGCAGCCAAGATAGGGGGCCCCCTAATGAAAAACTGTTTTTT. Its translation is CASSQDRGPPNEKLFF. This sequence joins TRBV4-1 and TRBJ1-4; TRBD1 aligns across 7 bases. The germline CDR1 and CDR2 sequences are MGHRA and YSYEKL. This CDR3 contains 16 residues. The V and J ends lost 0 bases and 3 bases, in that order; junction bases with no gene match: 4.

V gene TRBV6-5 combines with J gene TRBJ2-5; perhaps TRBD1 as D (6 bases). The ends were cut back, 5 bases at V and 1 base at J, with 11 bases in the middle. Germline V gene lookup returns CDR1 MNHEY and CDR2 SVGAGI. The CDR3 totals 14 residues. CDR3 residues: CASSPGAFQETQYF. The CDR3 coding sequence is TGTGCCAGCAGTCCAGGGGCATTCCAAGAGACCCAGTACTTC.

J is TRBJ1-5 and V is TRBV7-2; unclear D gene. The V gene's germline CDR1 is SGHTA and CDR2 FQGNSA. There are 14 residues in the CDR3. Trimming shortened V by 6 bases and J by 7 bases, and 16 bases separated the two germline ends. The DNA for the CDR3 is TGTGCCAGCAGTGAGTCCTCCCTTAGACAGCCCCAGCATTTT. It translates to CASSESSLRQPQHF.

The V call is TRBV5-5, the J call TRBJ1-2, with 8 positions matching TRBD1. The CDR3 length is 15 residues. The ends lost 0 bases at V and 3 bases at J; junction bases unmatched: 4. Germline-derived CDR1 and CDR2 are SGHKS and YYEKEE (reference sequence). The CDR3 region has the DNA TGTGCCAGCAGCTTGGGGACAGGGAATCACTATGGCTACACCTTC. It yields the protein CASSLGTGNHYGYTF.

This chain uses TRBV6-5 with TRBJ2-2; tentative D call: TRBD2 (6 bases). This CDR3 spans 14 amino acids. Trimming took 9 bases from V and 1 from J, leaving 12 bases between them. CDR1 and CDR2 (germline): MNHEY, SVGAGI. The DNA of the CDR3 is TGTGCCAGTCTACGGGACTTGAACACCGGGGAGCTGTTTTTT. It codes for CASLRDLNTGELFF.